The 17 T cell receptor beta chains below all came from one sample that was sequenced in a study of blood T cells in healthy people across ages. A sample-barcoded 5' primer and a J-beta primer mix were used in a second PCR of roughly 7 to 12 cycles. TCRdb re-called the 5' RACE reads through MiXCR, storing one row per CDR3 protein. The sample includes some 760,000 distinct CDR3 sequences, 20% to 25% of them seen just once. These same records also appear under a second study, on T cells of mothers and their children.

Sequenced material: blood. These receptor sequences come from a boy under 18 in good health.

J is TRBJ2-5 and V is TRBV11-2; D might be TRBD2 (6 bases). CDR1 and CDR2 (germline): SGHAT, FQNNGV. CDR3 size: 16 residues. V was clipped by 4 bases and J by 5 bases, with 20 bases between them. CDR3 sequence (DNA): TGTGCCAGCAGCTGGGGGAGGCGGGGCGGCGCTGAGACCCAGTACTTC. Translation gives CASSWGRRGGAETQYF.

In this sample, this clonotype turned up a few times. One end of the junction fails to match germline, which may point to a read error. The chain links TRBV4-2 to TRBJ1-1, with no clear D. Per germline, CDR1 LGHNA and CDR2 YNFKEQ. The CDR3 is 13 residues long. CDR3 protein: CASSQAPKPEAFF. CDR3 DNA: TGTGCCAGTAGCCAAGCTCCAAAGCCTGAAGCTTTCTTT.

This clonotype was detected many times. J is TRBJ2-7 and V is TRBV7-8, with 10 positions matching TRBD1. CDR3 length: 15 amino acids. With V trimmed by 5 bases and J by 2 bases, 6 bases remained unmatched. Germline V lookup: CDR1 SGHVS, CDR2 FQNEAQ. Here the CDR3 DNA reads TGTGCCAGCAGCCCCGGACAGGGGGGCACCTACGAGCAGTACTTC. Translation: CASSPGQGGTYEQYF.

This clonotype was observed at least ten times. This chain joins TRBV10-3 and TRBJ2-7, with TRBD1 identical over 8 bases. The CDR3 covers 14 residues. After removal of 6 bases from V and 4 bases from J, the junction contained 8 bases not matched to a gene. Germline CDR1 is ENHRY and CDR2 is SYGVKD. In DNA, the CDR3 is TGTGCCATCAGGGACCCAGGGGGCCCATACGAGCAGTACTTC. Encoded protein: CAIRDPGGPYEQYF.

This clonotype was observed a few times. The chain has TRBV7-3 and TRBJ2-3; 7 bases map to TRBD1. Per the germline V gene, CDR1 is SGHTA and CDR2 is FQGTGA. The CDR3 is 14 residues long. With V trimmed by 4 bases and J by 0 bases, 1 base remained unmatched. The CDR3 loop reads CASSSTGSTDTQYF. In DNA form, the CDR3 reads TGTGCCAGCAGCTCGACAGGGAGCACAGATACGCAGTATTTT.

The rearrangement links TRBV14 to TRBJ2-5, with D unresolved. The CDR3 is 16 residues long. The ends were cut back, 0 bases at V and 1 base at J, with 12 bases in the middle. Germline V gene lookup returns CDR1 SGHDN and CDR2 FVKESK. The DNA of the CDR3 is TGTGCCAGCAGCCAAGATGTCCGGCGTTCCCAAGAGACCCAGTACTTC. Translating it yields CASSQDVRRSQETQYF.

This clonotype was counted a single time. The V and J genes are TRBV6-1 and TRBJ2-5; 8 bases align to TRBD2. V was pared by 8 bases and J by 5 bases, with 4 bases of the junction left unmatched. This CDR3 has 12 residues. Germline V gene sequence: CDR1 MNHNS, CDR2 SASEGT. CDR3: CASHTGGETQYF. CDR3 in DNA: TGTGCCAGCCACACGGGAGGGGAGACCCAGTACTTC.

This chain connects TRBV9 to TRBJ1-1; D perhaps matches TRBD1 (5 bases). Germline CDR1 is SGDLS and CDR2 is YYNGEE. CDR3 length: 12 residues. V was cut by 3 bases and J by 7 bases, with 10 bases left in between. Here the CDR3 DNA reads TGTGCCAGCAGCGACCGGGACCATGAAGCTTTCTTT. Protein sequence: CASSDRDHEAFF.

This clonotype was counted between two and nine times. The chain uses TRBV28 and TRBJ2-7; TRBD2 matches 11 bases. CDR3 size: 15 residues. V was pared by 4 bases and J by 2 bases, with 4 bases of the junction left unmatched. From germline, CDR1 is MDHEN and CDR2 SYDVKM. In DNA form, the CDR3 reads TGTGCCAGCAGTTGGGGACTAGCGGACCCCTACGAGCAGTACTTC. This encodes CASSWGLADPYEQYF.

The gene calls are TRBV9 and TRBJ2-3; 8 bases fit TRBD2. After removal of 0 bases from V and 6 bases from J, the junction contained 9 bases not matched to a gene. CDR1 and CDR2 (germline): SGDLS, YYNGEE. This CDR3 has 16 residues. CDR3 DNA: TGTGCCAGCAGCGTAGGACCGGGAGGGCCGGCGGATACGCAGTATTTT. Translation gives CASSVGPGGPADTQYF. Using reference TRBV9 and TRBJ2-3 for the parts outside the CDR3, the full variable domain is DSGVTQTPKHLITATGQRVTLRCSPRSGDLSVYWYQQSLDQGLQFLIQYYNGEERAKGNILERFSAQQFPDLHSELNLSSLELGDSALYFCASSVGPGGPADTQYFGPGTRLTVL.

This clonotype has only a few counts. Germline is not matched at one junction end, which may reflect a read error. The chain links TRBV19 to TRBJ2-4, with TRBD1 matching over 8 bases. Germline V lookup: CDR1 LNHDA, CDR2 SQIVND (reference sequence). The CDR3 is made up of 16 amino acids. The CDR3 DNA is TGTGCCAGTAGTACGGCAGGGGGCACCGAAAAAAACATCCAGTACTTC. Its protein product is CASSTAGGTEKNIQYF.

The gene calls are TRBV12-3 or TRBV12-4 and TRBJ2-4, with D possibly matching TRBD1 (5 bases). The CDR3 is made up of 16 amino acids. With 6 bases removed from V and 2 bases from J, the gap between germline ends came to 17 bases. The CDR3 DNA sequence: TGTGCCAGCAGCCCTTCGACAGTACTAACCAAAAACATTCAGTACTTC. Translating it yields CASSPSTVLTKNIQYF.

This clonotype has just a few counts. The chain couples TRBV9 to TRBJ2-5, with TRBD1 matching over 7 bases. Judging by the DNA end, TRBJ2-7 fits better; the J call may be wrong. The CDR3 is 15 amino acids. Germline-derived CDR1 and CDR2 are SGDLS and YYNGEE. The DNA for the CDR3 is TGTGCCAGCAGCGTATCCCCCACAGGGGCCTACGAGCAGTACTTC. As protein: CASSVSPTGAYEQYF.

Only a few counts were recorded for this clonotype. The chain employs TRBV6-4 and TRBJ2-3; TRBD2 matches 7 bases. Germline values: CDR1 MRHNA, CDR2 SNTAGT. The CDR3 is 17 amino acids. J lost 2 bases, V lost 9 bases, and 17 bases had no gene match. The chain's CDR3 is CARKGRGGSNFTDTQYF. The DNA for the CDR3 is TGTGCCAGAAAAGGCCGGGGCGGGAGCAATTTCACAGATACGCAGTATTTT.

There are a few counts of this clonotype. The rearrangement joins TRBV2 to TRBJ2-3; TRBD2 is a possible D gene (6 bases). V lost 3 bases and J 2 bases, leaving 6 bases between the germline ends. The CDR3 spans 13 residues. The germline V gene has CDR1 SNHLY and CDR2 FYNNEI. As DNA, the CDR3 is TGTGCCAGCAGTGAGGACTACACAGATACGCAGTATTTT. It codes for CASSEDYTDTQYF.

Only a few counts were recorded for this clonotype. The V gene is TRBV2, the J gene TRBJ1-5; D not resolved. This CDR3 region has 13 residues. Trimming removed 8 bases from V and 5 bases from J, with 13 bases in between. CDR1 and CDR2 (germline): SNHLY, FYNNEI. The CDR3 protein is CASVGSGYQPQHF. CDR3 coding DNA: TGTGCCAGCGTCGGCAGCGGGTATCAGCCCCAGCATTTT.

The genes are TRBV25-1 and TRBJ1-2; perhaps TRBD1 as D (6 bases). Germline V gene lookup returns CDR1 MGHDK and CDR2 SYGVNS. The CDR3 covers 16 residues. V shed 2 bases and J shed 8 bases, with 21 bases lying between them. CDR3 nucleotide sequence: TGTGCCAGCAGTGAACTGGGGGGGGGCCCGGGTGGCGGCTACACCTTC. This gives the protein CASSELGGGPGGGYTF.